This T cell receptor (beta chain) originates from a study of human T cells and chemical hapten exposure. In the authors' workflow: Sample-level TCR yields exhibited a median of about 96,000, with a range of roughly 20,000 to 750,000. TCRdb itself ran the RACE reads through MiXCR, one entry per CDR3 protein. TCRdb, not the original authors, processed these V and J calls. The sample consists of around 74,000 distinct CDR3 sequences, about 32% of them appearing once. This clonotype was seen more than once but under ten times. The sample's time point: patch test 1, 2 weeks after DPC sensitization. Treatment indicated: therapeutic diphenylcyclopropenone sensitization with weekly scalp DPC. This sequence originates from a man aged 35-49 years with alopecia areata. Some clones in this sample may be carry-over from other donors' samples. Sequencing was performed on whole blood, taken in connection with sensitization to the hapten diphenylcyclopropenone (DPC).

CDR3 in DNA: TGCGCCAGCAGCCAAGAGGGTCCTAGCGGGAGAGGCACAGATACGCAGTATTTT. Its translation: CASSQEGPSGRGTDTQYF. V usage is TRBV4-3 and J usage is TRBJ2-3, with 10 bases identical to TRBD2. J was trimmed by 1 base and V by 0 bases; bases with no gene match: 7. CDR3 length: 18 residues. Germline CDR1 LGHNA, CDR2 YSLEER.